Sequencing of this T cell receptor beta chain was carried out in a study of T cell responses to AZD1222 COVID-19 vaccine. V lost 3 bases, J lost 5 bases, and 10 bases lay in between. The V gene's germline CDR1 is MDHEN and CDR2 SYDVKM. The CDR3 consists of 13 residues. Findings of the study overall: White British ancestry dominated among donors, who included more females, and clonal diversity was possibly underestimated. Among vaccine-associated CD4 TCRs, coverage spanned spike, with dominance at 160-218 and 743-854. The number of AZD1222 recipients seropositive at baseline was only six.

Assay used: immunoSEQ multiplex PCR; TCRdb lists only in-frame clones, some missing. The data show approximately 200,000 clones, about 90% seen once. As for this clone: Its antigen is unidentified.

The TCR originated in an adult in good health. This rearrangement joins TRBV28 to TRBJ2-5; D call uncertain. The sequencing used peripheral blood, collected on day 0 of MenACWY control vaccination. DNA for the CDR3: TGTGCCAGCAGTTTCGCAAACGATGAGACCCAGTACTTC. Its translation: CASSFANDETQYF. The full variable domain, its missing parts supplied by reference TRBV28 and TRBJ2-5, is DVKVTQSSRYLVKRTGEKVFLECVQDMDHENMFWYRQDPGLGLRLIYFSYDVKMKEKGDIPEGYSVSREKKERFSLILESASTNQTSMYLCASSFANDETQYFGPGTRLLVL.